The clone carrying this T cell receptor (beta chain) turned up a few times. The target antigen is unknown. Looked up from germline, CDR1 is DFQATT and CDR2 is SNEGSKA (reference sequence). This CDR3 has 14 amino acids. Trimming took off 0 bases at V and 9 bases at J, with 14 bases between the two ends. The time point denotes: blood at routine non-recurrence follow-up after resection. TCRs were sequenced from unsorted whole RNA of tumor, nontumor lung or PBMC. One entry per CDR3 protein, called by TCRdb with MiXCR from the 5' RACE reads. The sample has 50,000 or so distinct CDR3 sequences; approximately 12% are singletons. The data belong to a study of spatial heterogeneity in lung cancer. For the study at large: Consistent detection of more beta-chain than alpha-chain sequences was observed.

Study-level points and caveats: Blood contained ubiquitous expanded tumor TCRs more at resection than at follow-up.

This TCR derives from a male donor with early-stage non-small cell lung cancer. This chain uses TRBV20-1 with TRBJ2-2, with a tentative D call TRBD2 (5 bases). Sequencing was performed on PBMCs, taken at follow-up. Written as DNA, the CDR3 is TGCAGTGCTAGAGATCCGGCGGGTGCCCGGGAGCTGTTTTTT. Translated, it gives CSARDPAGARELFF.